This T cell receptor beta chain is from a study of shared clonotypes between healthy human individuals. Study as a whole: Ranging from 18 to 49 in age, donors were a couple of women and a few men.

Naivety among CD8 cells was defined by CD45RO negativity and positive CCR7 selection, thereby excluding terminally differentiated effector memory CD45RA+ cells. Those who donated were healthy HIV-negative adults, with no recent acute infections or vaccinations reported. The method was immunoSEQ multiplex PCR; TCRdb's version includes in-frame clones alone and lacks a portion of them. The repertoire consists of roughly 2.1 million clones, with 90% to 95% occurring once and the leading ten covering more than 1.5%. This TCR derives from a man between 18 and 35 years old in good health. Some clones in this sample may be carry-over from other donors' samples. The sequenced material came from naive CD8+ T cells from PBMCs.

CDR3 residues: CASRSMDGSTNEKLFF. As DNA, the CDR3 is TGTGCCAGCAGATCCATGGACGGCTCAACTAATGAAAAACTGTTTTTT. V and J are TRBV2 and TRBJ1-4; no clear D. The CDR3 contains 16 residues. Trimming took 6 bases from V and 0 from J, leaving 14 bases between them. The V gene's germline CDR1 is SNHLY and CDR2 FYNNEI.